Listed below are T cell receptor beta chains from one sample, sequenced in a study of blood T cell repertoires in COVID-19. Data came from immunoSEQ multiplex PCR; TCRdb stores just in-frame clones and leaves some out. The table has fewer than 500,000 clones, nearly 90% seen once. The sequenced sample was PBMCs or T cells enriched from blood (not recorded which). Receptors originate from a woman between 18 and 30 years old with acute COVID-19. The CDR3 runs from the conserved cysteine through the conserved F or W. The D gene is left open where the match is weak. The size field is filled for only some rows; it gives once, few, many or a size class.

DNA | CDR3 | J | V | D | size
TGTGCCAGCAGCTTGGGTGGACTCTCCTACGAGCAGTACTTC | CASSLGGLSYEQYF | TRBJ2-7 | TRBV7-2 | . | .
TGCGCCAGCAGTCTGGGTAGCGGGCTAGAGCAGTACTTC | CASSLGSGLEQYF | TRBJ2-7 | TRBV10-2 | TRBD2 | .
TGTGCCAGCAGTGACTCTGGGACTAGCGGGGCAGATACGCAGTATTTT | CASSDSGTSGADTQYF | TRBJ2-3 | TRBV6-4 | TRBD2 | few
TGCAGCGCGCAGGGGGCGCGGGGCTACACCTTC | CSAQGARGYTF | TRBJ1-2 | TRBV29-1 | TRBD1 | few
TGTGCCACCAGTGATGTGGGACAGGGGAGCTCCTATAATTCACCCCTCCACTTT | CATSDVGQGSSYNSPLHF | TRBJ1-6 | TRBV24-1 | TRBD1 | .
TGCAGCGTCTACCTTGAGGAGGCCGGCTACACCTTC | CSVYLEEAGYTF | TRBJ1-2 | TRBV29-1 | . | .
TGTGCCAGCAGCCAACAAGCGGGGACCTACAATGAGCAGTTCTTC | CASSQQAGTYNEQFF | TRBJ2-1 | TRBV14 | TRBD2 | .
TGTGCCAGCAGTTTAGACAGGGCCCTAGGGGCACCCCTCCACTTT | CASSLDRALGAPLHF | TRBJ1-6 | TRBV6-4 | TRBD1 | .
TGTGCCAGCAGCTTAGGCAGGGAAGCTGAAGCTTTCTTT | CASSLGREAEAFF | TRBJ1-1 | TRBV7-3 | . | .
TGTGCCAGCAGCTTATCCCTCTCGGGACAATTTAATGAAAAACTGTTTTTT | CASSLSLSGQFNEKLFF | TRBJ1-4 | TRBV7-9 | . | .
TGTGCCAGCAGTTTATCGTGGGGACTAGCGGGGCTCATTAACCAGCCGTACTTC | CASSLSWGLAGLINQPYF | TRBJ2-7 | TRBV27 | TRBD2 | .
TGTGCCAGCAGCAGACAGCGCCTCACAGATACGCAGTATTTT | CASSRQRLTDTQYF | TRBJ2-3 | TRBV7-9 | . | .
TGCGCCAGCAGCCTGGACAGGGACACTGAAGCTTTCTTT | CASSLDRDTEAFF | TRBJ1-1 | TRBV4-3 | TRBD1 | few
TGCGCCAGCAGCCCAGGACTAGCGGGGAACTACGAGCAGTACTTC | CASSPGLAGNYEQYF | TRBJ2-7 | TRBV4-1 | TRBD2 | .
TGCAGCGTTGACAGTATGGATGAGCAGTTCTTC | CSVDSMDEQFF | TRBJ2-1 | TRBV29-1 | . | .